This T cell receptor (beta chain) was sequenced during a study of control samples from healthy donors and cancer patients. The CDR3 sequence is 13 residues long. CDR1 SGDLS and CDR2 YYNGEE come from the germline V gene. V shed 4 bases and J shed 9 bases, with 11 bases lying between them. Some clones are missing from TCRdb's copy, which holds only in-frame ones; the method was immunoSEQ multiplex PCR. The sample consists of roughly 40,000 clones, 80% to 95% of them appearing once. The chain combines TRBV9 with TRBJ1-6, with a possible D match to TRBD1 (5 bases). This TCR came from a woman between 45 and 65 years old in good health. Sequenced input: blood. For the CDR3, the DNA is TGTGCCAGCAGCAGGGGTTTCGGTTCACCCCTCCACTTT. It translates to CASSRGFGSPLHF.